This T cell receptor (beta chain) was retrieved from a study of siplizumab effects on memory and regulatory T cells. Whole-study results and caveats: Among alloreactive clones, only a minor fraction mapped to unstimulated subsets. Where siplizumab was present, mappable alloreactive CD4+ clones averaged around 70% Treg-derived, compared with approximately 25% in controls.

About this clone: Its matching antigen is unknown.

Profiling relied on immunoSEQ multiplex PCR, and the TCRdb table lists in-frame clones only, not all of them. The sample records approximately 60,000 clones, around 79% being singletons. Trimming cost V 0 bases and J 1 base, with 7 bases left between them. CDR1 is SGHDN, CDR2 FVKESK, per germline. The CDR3 is 14 amino acids. V usage is TRBV14 and J usage is TRBJ2-7; unclear D gene. The sample taken for sequencing was memory CD4+ T cells sorted from blood. This TCR was recovered from a human donor in good health. CDR3 in amino acids: CASSQDLLSYEQYF. The CDR3 DNA reads TGTGCCAGCAGCCAAGACTTATTATCCTACGAGCAGTACTTC.